A single sample is the source of the 31 T cell receptor beta chains below, sequenced in a study of T cells in Graves' hyperthyroidism and ophthalmopathy. Amplified TCR beta CDR3 regions derived from RNA transcripts. Carried out on the TCR CDR3, a first-round RT-PCR used the HTBI primer set. One entry per CDR3 protein, called by TCRdb with MiXCR from the multiplex PCR reads. The repertoire holds 450,000 to 700,000 distinct CDR3 sequences, 46% seen once, with 15% to 20% in the top ten. The sample was peripheral blood or thyroid tissue (not recorded which). The receptors derive from an adult woman with Graves' disease, either hyperthyroidism or ophthalmopathy (not recorded which).

The chain recombines TRBV20-1 with TRBJ2-5; the D is unclear. Looked up from germline, CDR1 is DFQATT and CDR2 is SNEGSKA (reference sequence). The CDR3 has 11 amino acids. This CDR3 reads CSTSLQETQYF. As DNA, the CDR3 is TGCAGCACCTCCCTCCAAGAGACCCAGTACTTC.

This clonotype was seen only a few times. This sequence joins TRBV19 and TRBJ1-1; D is uncertain. The CDR3 spans 12 residues. CDR1 and CDR2 from the germline V gene are LNHDA and SQIVND (reference sequence). V was clipped by 8 bases and J by 7 bases, with 14 bases between them. The CDR3: CASGPLGSEAFF. The CDR3 DNA reads TGTGCCAGTGGACCCTTGGGCAGTGAAGCTTTCTTT.

This clonotype was seen ten or more times. The rearrangement uses TRBV20-1 and TRBJ1-5; tentatively, D is TRBD1 (5 bases). The CDR3 has 15 amino acids. The V end was cut by 2 bases, the J end by 4 bases, with 15 bases between. Germline loops: CDR1 DFQATT, CDR2 SNEGSKA (reference sequence). CDR3 protein: CSARKGFKLNQPQHF. The CDR3, as DNA: TGCAGTGCTAGAAAGGGGTTTAAGCTTAATCAGCCCCAGCATTTT.

The chain joins TRBV7-3 to TRBJ2-7, with D unclear. Deletions cut 4 bases from V and 7 bases from J, with 8 bases between. This CDR3 is 11 amino acids long. The germline V gene encodes CDR1 SGHTA and CDR2 FQGTGA. The CDR3 is CASSSDDEQYF. In DNA form, the CDR3 reads TGTGCCAGCAGCTCGGATGATGAGCAGTACTTC. The full variable domain, completed using reference TRBV7-3 and TRBJ2-7, is GAGVSQTPSNKVTEKGKYVELRCDPISGHTALYWYRQSLGQGPEFLIYFQGTGAADDSGLPNDRFFAVRPEGSVSTLKIQRTERGDSAVYLCASSSDDEQYFGPGTRLTVT.

CDR3 sequence (DNA): TGTGCCAGCAGCCTCGACAGGGAGATGGTCGTTTACGAGCAGTACTTC. This gives the protein CASSLDREMVVYEQYF. The V call is TRBV12-3 or TRBV12-4, the J call TRBJ2-7; 7 bases are shared with TRBD1. After removal of 6 bases from V and 4 bases from J, the junction contained 15 bases not matched to a gene. The CDR3 contains 16 residues.

As regards this clonotype: This may arise from a read error, as a much more abundant clone is one base away. The chain carries TRBV4-1 and TRBJ2-5, with D possibly matching TRBD2 (5 bases). CDR1 is MGHRA and CDR2 is YSYEKL in the germline V gene. The CDR3 contains 16 residues. The CDR3 loop is CAGSHPVWRNQETQYF. The CDR3 DNA reads as TGCGCCGGCAGCCACCCCGTTTGGAGGAACCAAGAGACCCAGTACTTC.

The rearrangement joins TRBV10-2 to TRBJ1-2, with a weak D call TRBD1 (5 bases). The CDR3 is 17 amino acids. V shed 5 bases and J shed 3 bases, with 22 bases lying between them. CDR1 is WSHSY, CDR2 SAAADI, per germline. The CDR3 region is CASSYSGSRDGDYGYTF. CDR3 in DNA: TGCGCCAGCAGTTACTCGGGTAGCAGGGACGGAGACTATGGCTACACCTTC.

This chain connects TRBV15 to TRBJ2-1; D unresolved. Trimming took off 1 base at V and 6 bases at J, with 4 bases between the two ends. Germline CDR1 and CDR2: LNHNV and YYDKDF (reference sequence). This CDR3 contains 12 residues. CDR3 in amino acids: CATSRAVNEQFF. The DNA of the CDR3 is TGTGCCACCAGCAGAGCTGTCAATGAGCAGTTCTTC.

The rearrangement joins TRBV7-8 to TRBJ2-6; 7 bases agree with TRBD2. This CDR3 region has 16 residues. CDR1 is SGHVS, CDR2 FQNEAQ, per germline. The junction had 7 bases not matched to a gene; V was cut back by 6 bases and J by 2 bases. The CDR3 is CASSSPGLAGANVLTF. CDR3 DNA sequence: TGTGCCAGCAGTTCCCCCGGACTAGCTGGGGCCAACGTCCTGACTTTC. The variable domain in full, completed from reference TRBV7-8 and TRBJ2-6, reads GAGVSQSPRYKVAKRGQDVALRCDPISGHVSLFWYQQALGQGPEFLTYFQNEAQLDKSGLPSDRFFAERPEGSVSTLKIQRTQQEDSAVYLCASSSPGLAGANVLTFGAGSRLTVL.

At least ten counts were recorded for this clonotype. The gene calls are TRBV7-8 and TRBJ2-5; perhaps D is TRBD1 or TRBD2 (5 bases each). Trimming left V 4 bases short and J 7 bases short, with 19 bases between. The CDR3 length is 15 residues. Germline CDR1 is SGHVS and CDR2 is FQNEAQ. Here the CDR3 DNA reads TGTGCCAGCAGCTCGTACATGGGGGTTAGGGGGACCCAGTACTTC. Translated: CASSSYMGVRGTQYF.

The CDR3: CSVTTGDNQPQHF. The CDR3 DNA reads as TGCAGCGTGACGACAGGGGACAATCAGCCCCAGCATTTT. This chain joins TRBV29-1 and TRBJ1-5, with 8 positions matching TRBD1. The length of the CDR3 is 13 residues. Germline lookup yields CDR1 SQVTM and CDR2 ANQGSEA. V lost 6 bases and J lost 3; bases outside the gene matches: 4.

Ten or more counts support this clonotype. The rearrangement uses TRBV4-1 and TRBJ2-5; possibly TRBD2 for D (6 bases). The CDR3 is 16 amino acids. CDR1 and CDR2 (germline): MGHRA, YSYEKL. V was clipped by 2 bases and J by 4 bases, with 17 bases between them. This CDR3 reads CASSQIPGLPRETQYF. CDR3 DNA: TGCGCCAGCAGCCAAATCCCGGGACTTCCAAGAGAGACCCAGTACTTC.

The V call is TRBV19, the J call TRBJ1-1; D unresolved. This CDR3 region has 15 residues. Per germline, CDR1 LNHDA and CDR2 SQIVND (reference sequence). The V and J ends lost 5 bases and 4 bases respectively, with 17 bases between them. The CDR3 loop is CASSLSNSGGTEAFF. As DNA, the CDR3 is TGTGCCAGTAGTCTCTCCAACTCGGGTGGCACTGAAGCTTTCTTT.

The DNA for the CDR3 is TGTGCCATCAGTGATACAGGAAGCTTTAATTCACCCCTCCACTTT. The encoded protein is CAISDTGSFNSPLHF. V gene TRBV10-3 combines with J gene TRBJ1-6; the D gene is possibly TRBD1 (5 bases). V was cut by 3 bases and J by 6 bases, with 12 bases left in between. CDR3 size: 15 residues. Germline-derived CDR1 and CDR2 are ENHRY and SYGVKD.

This clonotype occurred many times. The chain combines TRBV6-1 with TRBJ1-5; D is unclear. The V end was cut by 2 bases, the J end by 2 bases, with 10 bases between. This CDR3 is 15 amino acids long. Per germline, CDR1 MNHNS and CDR2 SASEGT. The CDR3 nucleotides are TGTGCCAGCAGTGAAACGGCTAGCGGCAATCAGCCCCAGCATTTT. Translated, it gives CASSETASGNQPQHF.

The rearrangement joins TRBV9 to TRBJ1-1; D unresolved. Trimming removed 0 bases from V and 1 base from J, with 7 bases in between. From germline, CDR1 is SGDLS and CDR2 YYNGEE. This CDR3 region has 14 residues. CDR3 nucleotide sequence: TGTGCCAGCAGCGTAGGCATTCCGAACACTGAAGCTTTCTTT. The encoded protein is CASSVGIPNTEAFF. Together with reference TRBV9 and TRBJ1-1, the CDR3 gives the full variable domain: DSGVTQTPKHLITATGQRVTLRCSPRSGDLSVYWYQQSLDQGLQFLIQYYNGEERAKGNILERFSAQQFPDLHSELNLSSLELGDSALYFCASSVGIPNTEAFFGQGTRLTVV.

This clonotype was picked up a small number of times. This chain uses TRBV20-1 with TRBJ1-2; D perhaps matches TRBD1 (5 bases). Germline CDR1 DFQATT, CDR2 SNEGSKA (reference sequence). V dropped 3 bases and J dropped 5 bases, with 10 bases sitting between them. This CDR3 region has 12 residues. The CDR3 nucleotides are TGCAGTGCTAGCGACGGGGCTTATGGCTACACCTTC. Translated, it gives CSASDGAYGYTF.

This clonotype was picked up one time. This chain links TRBV19 with TRBJ2-5, with 7 positions matching TRBD1. The CDR3 extends over 14 amino acids. The V gene end was trimmed by 3 bases and the J gene end by 4 bases; junction bases not matched to a gene: 5. Germline values: CDR1 LNHDA, CDR2 SQIVND (reference sequence). CDR3 sequence: CASSIDRVGETQYF. CDR3 nucleotides: TGTGCCAGTAGTATCGACAGGGTGGGAGAGACCCAGTACTTC. The whole variable domain, remainder taken from reference TRBV19 and TRBJ2-5, is DGGITQSPKYLFRKEGQNVTLSCEQNLNHDAMYWYRQDPGQGLRLIYYSQIVNDFQKGDIAEGYSVSREKKESFPLTVTSAQKNPTAFYLCASSIDRVGETQYFGPGTRLLVL.

The V and J genes are TRBV7-8 and TRBJ1-1, with no clear D. CDR3 length equals 15 residues. The germline gives CDR1 SGHVS, CDR2 FQNEAQ. V shed 3 bases and J shed 2 bases, with 13 bases lying between them. Here the CDR3 reads CASSLGSGRNTEAFF. For the CDR3, the DNA is TGTGCCAGCAGCTTGGGCAGCGGGCGAAACACTGAAGCTTTCTTT.

V gene TRBV19 combines with J gene TRBJ2-6; tentative D call: TRBD2 (5 bases). The CDR3 length is 17 residues. The germline CDR1 and CDR2 sequences are LNHDA and SQIVND (reference sequence). The V and J ends lost 6 bases and 0 bases respectively, with 15 bases between them. As DNA, the CDR3 is TGTGCCAGTAGCACCGAGGGCTGGCACTCTGGGGCCAACGTCCTGACTTTC. This sequence encodes CASSTEGWHSGANVLTF.

This clonotype was recorded a few times. The chain combines TRBV3-1 with TRBJ2-7; the D gene is possibly TRBD2 (6 bases). CDR3 length equals 17 residues. V dropped 2 bases and J dropped 4 bases, with 21 bases sitting between them. Germline loops: CDR1 LGHDT, CDR2 YNNKEL (reference sequence). CDR3 DNA sequence: TGTGCCAGCAGCCAAACCGGACCGGGACTCATGGCGTACGAGCAGTACTTC. This sequence encodes CASSQTGPGLMAYEQYF.

J is TRBJ1-2 and V is TRBV12-3 or TRBV12-4, with D perhaps TRBD1 (5 bases). This CDR3 is 15 amino acids long. V dropped 5 bases and J dropped 2 bases, with 15 bases sitting between them. The chain's CDR3 is CASSVGGASNYGYTF. CDR3 sequence (DNA): TGTGCCAGCAGTGTAGGTGGGGCGTCAAACTATGGCTACACCTTC.

This clonotype showed up many times. The rearrangement uses TRBV7-3 and TRBJ2-5, with D possibly TRBD1 on 6 matching bases. Per the germline V gene, CDR1 is SGHTA and CDR2 is FQGTGA. The CDR3 has 14 amino acids. The V end lost 5 bases, the J end lost 2 bases, and 12 bases lay between the germline ends. The CDR3 loop is CASSRQGRQETQYF. Written as DNA, the CDR3 is TGTGCCAGCAGCCGCCAGGGGCGACAAGAGACCCAGTACTTC. The whole variable domain, remainder taken from reference TRBV7-3 and TRBJ2-5, is GAGVSQTPSNKVTEKGKYVELRCDPISGHTALYWYRQSLGQGPEFLIYFQGTGAADDSGLPNDRFFAVRPEGSVSTLKIQRTERGDSAVYLCASSRQGRQETQYFGPGTRLLVL.

The table lists this clonotype with many counts. This chain uses TRBV4-1 with TRBJ1-2; possibly TRBD1 for D (5 bases). Trimming stripped 4 bases from V and 4 bases from J, with 19 bases between. The CDR3 runs 16 residues. Looked up from germline, CDR1 is MGHRA and CDR2 is YSYEKL. The CDR3 region has the DNA TGCGCCAGCAGCCGTTCCGATCCAGGGCGGAGCTATGGCTACACCTTC. It yields the protein CASSRSDPGRSYGYTF.

In this sample, this clonotype turned up a few times. The chain uses TRBV18 and TRBJ2-5, with no clear D. Germline CDR1 reads KGHSH; CDR2 reads LQKENI. The CDR3 spans 15 residues. V lost 3 bases and J 0 bases, leaving 11 bases between the germline ends. The CDR3 is CASSPTGQHQETQYF. The CDR3 nucleotides are TGTGCCAGCTCACCCACCGGTCAGCACCAAGAGACCCAGTACTTC.

The chain carries TRBV10-3 and TRBJ2-2, with a possible D match to TRBD2 (6 bases). Per germline, CDR1 ENHRY and CDR2 SYGVKD. V gave up 8 bases and J gave up 4 bases, with 14 bases separating them. CDR3 length equals 14 residues. The CDR3 sequence: CAIGMRGLTGELFF. The DNA of the CDR3 is TGTGCCATCGGAATGCGGGGCCTCACCGGGGAGCTGTTTTTT.

The rearrangement links TRBV10-3 to TRBJ1-1, with D possibly being TRBD1 (5 bases). Germline-derived CDR1 and CDR2 are ENHRY and SYGVKD. This CDR3 is 14 amino acids long. Trimming removed 2 bases at V and 11 bases at J, with 18 bases between. CDR3 in amino acids: CAISEEQDPNKAFF. The CDR3 DNA is TGTGCCATCAGTGAGGAACAGGACCCGAATAAGGCTTTCTTT.

V and J are TRBV5-1 and TRBJ2-6, with D tentatively TRBD1 or TRBD2 (5 bases each). Trimming stripped 0 bases from V and 4 bases from J, with 14 bases between. This CDR3 has 17 amino acids. Per the germline V gene, CDR1 is SGHRS and CDR2 is YFSETQ. The CDR3: CASSLAMTGAGANVLTF. The CDR3 nucleotides read TGCGCCAGCAGCTTGGCCATGACCGGGGCCGGGGCCAACGTCCTGACTTTC.

The rearrangement joins TRBV2 to TRBJ1-1, with 10 bases fitting TRBD1. The CDR3 contains 15 residues. The germline CDR1 and CDR2 sequences are SNHLY and FYNNEI. Trimming cost V 6 bases and J 6 bases; bases outside gene matches: 10. DNA for the CDR3: TGTGCCAGCAGCAATCCGGGACAGGGGAAGGCTGAAGCTTTCTTT. Translation: CASSNPGQGKAEAFF.

Only one count was recorded for this clonotype. The gene calls are TRBV5-1 and TRBJ2-5; D might be TRBD2 (5 bases). The CDR3 has 15 residues. V lost 5 bases and J 2 bases, leaving 16 bases between the germline ends. Germline V lookup: CDR1 SGHRS, CDR2 YFSETQ. The CDR3, as DNA: TGCGCCAGCAGTCAACTAGGGAGTAGGCAAGAGACCCAGTACTTC. It translates to CASSQLGSRQETQYF.

The chain recombines TRBV19 with TRBJ2-5; D is unresolved. Per germline, CDR1 LNHDA and CDR2 SQIVND (reference sequence). This CDR3 is 14 amino acids long. V lost 3 bases and J lost 5, with 13 bases in between. The CDR3 DNA sequence: TGTGCCAGTAGTATCCCGGCGGACCCGGAGACCCAGTACTTC. Protein: CASSIPADPETQYF. Full variable domain (missing parts from reference TRBV19 and TRBJ2-5): DGGITQSPKYLFRKEGQNVTLSCEQNLNHDAMYWYRQDPGQGLRLIYYSQIVNDFQKGDIAEGYSVSREKKESFPLTVTSAQKNPTAFYLCASSIPADPETQYFGPGTRLLVL.